The 15 T cell receptor beta chains in this list originate from one sample, sequenced in a study of CD8+CD57+ T cells in acquired aplastic anemia. The TCR beta profiling, which covered VDJ combination and CDR3 sequence, was carried out using genomic DNA as the template. TCRdb analysed the reads with MiXCR anew, one entry per CDR3 protein. Among over 150,000 distinct CDR3 sequences listed, about 53% were seen once. The sequenced sample consisted of sorted CD4+, CD8+, or CD8+CD57+ T cells (not recorded which) from PBMCs. The receptors come from a human donor in good health, serving as a control.

This clonotype was recorded at least ten times. The gene calls are TRBV12-3 or TRBV12-4 and TRBJ1-1; 7 nucleotides line up with TRBD1. There are 15 residues in the CDR3. V was clipped by 1 base and J by 2 bases; unmatched bases: 4. The DNA of the CDR3 is TGTGCCAGCAGTTTAGATGGGACAGTAAACACTGAAGCTTTCTTT. Translated: CASSLDGTVNTEAFF.

Ten or more counts support this clonotype. The chain has TRBV9 and TRBJ2-2; D unresolved. Deletions cut 0 bases from V and 0 bases from J, with 6 bases between. CDR3 length: 15 amino acids. Per the germline V gene, CDR1 is SGDLS and CDR2 is YYNGEE. DNA for the CDR3: TGTGCCAGCAGCGTAGCCATCACGAACACCGGGGAGCTGTTTTTT. The encoded protein is CASSVAITNTGELFF.

The rearrangement uses TRBV30 and TRBJ1-1; weak D call: TRBD1 (5 bases). The V gene lost 3 bases and the J gene lost 6 bases, with 8 bases spanning the gap. The CDR3 extends over 11 amino acids. Germline V lookup: CDR1 GTSNPN, CDR2 SVGIG (reference sequence). The CDR3 sequence is CAWRLGAEAFF. Written as DNA, the CDR3 is TGTGCCTGGAGACTAGGGGCTGAAGCTTTCTTT.

This clonotype was detected many times. V gene TRBV9 combines with J gene TRBJ1-3; weak D call: TRBD1 (6 bases). CDR1 and CDR2 from the germline V gene are SGDLS and YYNGEE. This CDR3 contains 16 residues. V lost 0 bases to trimming and J lost 0 bases, with 10 bases between them. The CDR3 coding sequence is TGTGCCAGCAGCGTAGAGGACAGCCGCTCTGGAAACACCATATATTTT. Protein sequence: CASSVEDSRSGNTIYF.

This clonotype occurred many times. The DNA of the CDR3 is TGTGCCAGCAGTGCCGGACAGGGGCAGCCCCAGCATTTT. This codes for CASSAGQGQPQHF. The chain couples TRBV2 to TRBJ1-5, with 9 bases fitting TRBD1. From germline, CDR1 is SNHLY and CDR2 FYNNEI. The CDR3 sequence is 13 residues long. Trimming took 4 bases from V and 7 from J; bases not matched to a gene: 2.

This clonotype has at least ten counts. The chain combines TRBV5-1 with TRBJ1-1; possibly TRBD1 for D (6 bases). Looked up from germline, CDR1 is SGHRS and CDR2 is YFSETQ. The length of the CDR3 is 14 residues. V was cut by 5 bases and J by 4 bases, with 15 bases left in between. DNA of the CDR3: TGCGCCAGCAGGCCTACAGTGGGGGCCACTGAAGCTTTCTTT. Amino acids: CASRPTVGATEAFF.

This sequence joins TRBV7-2 and TRBJ1-2; TRBD1 matches 8 bases. CDR3 length equals 14 residues. Losses at the gene ends were 5 bases for V and 8 bases for J; bases not matched to a gene: 10. Germline CDR1 reads SGHTA; CDR2 reads FQGNSA. Here the CDR3 DNA reads TGTGCCAGCAGCCCGATCCAGGGGGCGGGGGGCTACACCTTC. It codes for CASSPIQGAGGYTF.

At least ten counts were recorded for this clonotype. The V and J genes are TRBV20-1 and TRBJ2-7; 10 nucleotides match TRBD1. CDR3 length: 18 amino acids. The germline V gene has CDR1 DFQATT and CDR2 SNEGSKA (reference sequence). The ends lost 2 bases at V and 2 bases at J; junction bases unmatched: 15. The CDR3 is CSARLHSAGTGDPYEQYF. In DNA, the CDR3 is TGCAGTGCTAGACTACACTCCGCCGGGACAGGGGACCCCTACGAGCAGTACTTC.

The V call is TRBV20-1, the J call TRBJ1-4; 8 bases align to TRBD1. This CDR3 comprises 13 residues. Per germline, CDR1 DFQATT and CDR2 SNEGSKA (reference sequence). The V segment lost 3 bases and the J segment 6 bases; nucleotides outside the gene matches: 3. The CDR3 sequence is CSASADRDEKLFF. In nucleotides, the CDR3 is TGCAGTGCTAGTGCGGACAGGGATGAAAAACTGTTTTTT.

The chain uses TRBV10-2 and TRBJ2-7, with TRBD1 identical over 9 bases. The CDR3 runs to 13 residues. V was clipped by 7 bases and J by 7 bases; unmatched bases: 8. Germline V gene lookup returns CDR1 WSHSY and CDR2 SAAADI. CDR3 residues: CASNAGTGWEQYF. The CDR3 bases are TGCGCCAGCAACGCCGGGACAGGGTGGGAGCAGTACTTC.

The chain couples TRBV6-5 to TRBJ1-1, with unresolved D. The V and J ends lost 0 bases and 5 bases respectively, with 13 bases between them. Per the germline V gene, CDR1 is MNHEY and CDR2 is SVGAGI. This CDR3 region has 15 residues. CDR3 sequence: CASSYSAGLGTEAFF. The CDR3 DNA is TGTGCCAGCAGTTACTCGGCAGGCTTGGGTACTGAAGCTTTCTTT.

This clonotype was seen just once. V and J are TRBV9 and TRBJ2-3; D gene uncertain. V gave up 0 bases and J gave up 3 bases, with 2 bases separating them. Germline V lookup: CDR1 SGDLS, CDR2 YYNGEE. The CDR3 runs to 12 residues. In nucleotides, the CDR3 is TGTGCCAGCAGCGTAGCTACAGATACGCAGTATTTT. This encodes CASSVATDTQYF.

This clonotype was seen ten or more times. The V gene is TRBV6-2 or TRBV6-3, the J gene TRBJ1-2; D may be TRBD1 (5 bases). V lost 8 bases and J 7 bases, leaving 11 bases between the germline ends. The CDR3 is 11 amino acids. Germline V gene data show CDR1 as MNHEY and CDR2 as SVGEGT. The CDR3 spells CASSGLLGYTF. In DNA form, the CDR3 reads TGTGCCAGCTCGGGACTGCTTGGCTACACCTTC.

V usage is TRBV12-3 or TRBV12-4 and J usage is TRBJ2-7; 9 bases agree with TRBD1. V was pared by 7 bases and J by 2 bases, with 3 bases of the junction left unmatched. This CDR3 region has 13 residues. In DNA, the CDR3 is TGTGCCAGCACTGACAGGGGGGCCTACGAGCAGTACTTC. It translates to CASTDRGAYEQYF.

This clonotype was found many times. The junction differs from germline at one of its ends, possibly a read error. The V call is TRBV29-1, the J call TRBJ1-2; D unresolved. The CDR3 extends over 11 amino acids. The germline CDR1 and CDR2 sequences are SQVTM and ANQGSEA. The CDR3 sequence: CGVGMAYGYTF. For the CDR3, the DNA is TGCGGCGTTGGTATGGCCTATGGCTACACCTTC.